The 13 T cell receptor beta chains below all came from one sample that was sequenced in a study of regulatory T cells in long-lasting Graves disease (dated by TCRdb to 2020 to 2022). The library was prepared using multiplex PCR. TCRdb records Illumina HiSeq 4000 as the sequencer. iRepertoire HTBI primers and Arm-PCR amplification of CDR3 regions were used to construct TCR beta libraries. The raw public data were reprocessed by TCRdb itself: fastp quality trimming at Q25, MiXCR clonotype calling, in-frame beta chains only. Under each unique CDR3 protein, matching rows form one entry showing the most common genes and DNA. For this sample the table gives around 400,000 distinct CDR3 sequences, of which around 15% were detected only once. About 24% of the sample rests with the top ten. The meaning of the sample's time point label: newly diagnosed GD, antithyroid drugs for less than 3 months. RNA was extracted from PBMCs in TRIzol for both TCR sequencing and RNA sequencing.

Sample: peripheral blood mononuclear cells (PBMCs), taken at new diagnosis, from a patient treated with antithyroid drugs. The source of these receptors is a female donor with Graves disease.

The chain has TRBV12-3 or TRBV12-4 and TRBJ2-7; D is perhaps TRBD2 (5 bases). V dropped 6 bases and J dropped 5 bases, with 14 bases sitting between them. The CDR3 contains 13 residues. The CDR3 reads CASSSMGSDEQYF. The CDR3, as DNA: TGTGCCAGCAGCTCAATGGGTAGCGACGAGCAGTACTTC.

There are many counts of this clonotype. The chain recombines TRBV10-3 with TRBJ1-3; no reliable D call. Germline CDR1 ENHRY, CDR2 SYGVKD. The CDR3 sequence is 13 residues long. V lost 0 bases to trimming and J lost 0 bases, with 0 bases between them. The CDR3 sequence: CAISESSGNTIYF. The DNA of the CDR3 is TGTGCCATCAGTGAGTCCTCTGGAAACACCATATATTTT.

Here the CDR3 DNA reads TGTGCCAGCAGCCACCTTTATCCCCGGACAGGCAGGAACTATGGCTACACCTTC. This encodes CASSHLYPRTGRNYGYTF. The rearrangement links TRBV3-1 to TRBJ1-2; 7 bases are shared with TRBD1. V dropped 3 bases and J dropped 2; count of bases not matched to a gene: 15. This CDR3 is built from 18 residues. Germline lookup yields CDR1 LGHDT and CDR2 YNNKEL (reference sequence).

This clonotype was counted many times. V and J are TRBV19 and TRBJ2-7; the D is unclear. Germline CDR1 is LNHDA and CDR2 is SQIVND (reference sequence). The CDR3 extends over 12 amino acids. V gave up 9 bases and J gave up 1 base, with 10 bases separating them. This CDR3 is CASSSHSYEQYF. In DNA, the CDR3 is TGTGCCAGCAGTTCTCATTCCTACGAGCAGTACTTC.

This chain connects TRBV7-3 to TRBJ1-6, with unresolved D. Germline CDR1 SGHTA, CDR2 FQGTGA. The CDR3 length is 14 residues. The V and J ends lost 5 bases and 5 bases respectively, with 10 bases between them. The CDR3 sequence: CASSTGSDNSPLHF. The CDR3 bases are TGTGCCAGCAGCACTGGGTCTGATAATTCACCCCTCCACTTT.

This clonotype was picked up many times. The chain couples TRBV20-1 to TRBJ1-1; no firm D call. This CDR3 comprises 14 residues. With 1 base removed from V and 3 bases from J, the gap between germline ends came to 12 bases. CDR1 DFQATT and CDR2 SNEGSKA come from the germline V gene (reference sequence). The CDR3 protein is CSARVPGGHTEAFF. The CDR3 coding sequence is TGCAGTGCTAGAGTACCAGGAGGGCACACTGAAGCTTTCTTT.

J is TRBJ2-1 and V is TRBV11-1; TRBD1 matches 7 bases. The CDR3 sequence is 14 residues long. The germline CDR1 and CDR2 sequences are SGHAT and FQDESV (reference sequence). The trim removed 5 bases at V and 6 bases at J, leaving 7 bases unmatched. CDR3 bases: TGTGCCAGCAGCCCACGACAGGGCAGCAATGAGCAGTTCTTC. It yields the protein CASSPRQGSNEQFF.

This clonotype was picked up many times. The rearrangement uses TRBV14 and TRBJ1-2; D not certain. V was shortened by 2 bases and J by 4 bases, with 20 bases between the two germline ends. CDR3 size: 17 residues. Germline lookup yields CDR1 SGHDN and CDR2 FVKESK. This CDR3 reads CASSQSPRRLGSYGYTF. The CDR3 region has the DNA TGTGCCAGCAGCCAAAGTCCACGAAGGTTAGGGTCCTATGGCTACACCTTC.

V usage is TRBV7-9 and J usage is TRBJ2-7; TRBD2 agrees at 8 bases. From germline, CDR1 is SEHNR and CDR2 FQNEAQ (reference sequence). V lost 2 bases to trimming and J lost 3 bases; unmatched junction nucleotides: 21. This CDR3 spans 20 amino acids. The CDR3 loop reads CASSLRGGRSPGLGFYEQYF. The CDR3 nucleotides read TGTGCCAGCAGCTTACGGGGGGGCCGATCTCCGGGACTAGGCTTCTACGAGCAGTACTTC.

This clonotype was observed a few times. The chain has TRBV7-6 and TRBJ1-3; the D gene is possibly TRBD1 (5 bases). The germline V and J ends were trimmed by 0 bases and 5 bases, with 14 bases remaining between them. The CDR3 has 16 residues. CDR1 and CDR2 (germline): SGHVS, FNYEAQ. CDR3 in amino acids: CASSLALRTTRNTIYF. CDR3 nucleotide sequence: TGTGCCAGCAGCTTAGCGCTTCGGACAACCAGAAACACCATATATTTT. Full variable domain (remainder filled in from reference TRBV7-6 and TRBJ1-3): GAGVSQSPRYKVTKRGQDVALRCDPISGHVSLYWYRQALGQGPEFLTYFNYEAQQDKSGLPNDRFSAERPEGSISTLTIQRTEQRDSAMYRCASSLALRTTRNTIYFGEGSWLTVV.

At least ten counts were recorded for this clonotype. The chain employs TRBV3-1 and TRBJ1-2; a weak D match, TRBD1 (5 bases). Trimming stripped 4 bases from V and 1 base from J, with 16 bases between. Germline CDR1 LGHDT, CDR2 YNNKEL (reference sequence). The CDR3 sequence is 16 residues long. The CDR3 sequence: CASSPRRSRGNYGYTF. CDR3 sequence (DNA): TGTGCCAGCAGCCCCAGAAGGTCTAGGGGTAACTATGGCTACACCTTC. Drawing the rest from reference TRBV3-1 and TRBJ1-2, the complete variable domain is DTAVSQTPKYLVTQMGNDKSIKCEQNLGHDTMYWYKQDSKKFLKIMFSYNNKELIINETVPNRFSPKSPDKAHLNLHINSLELGDSAVYFCASSPRRSRGNYGYTFGSGTRLTVV.

The chain couples TRBV7-9 to TRBJ2-7; D is unclear. V lost 4 bases, J lost 1 base, and 8 bases lay in between. CDR1 and CDR2 from the germline V gene are SEHNR and FQNEAQ (reference sequence). The CDR3 spans 13 residues. CDR3 in amino acids: CASSSPYSYEQYF. The CDR3 coding sequence is TGTGCCAGCAGCTCCCCCTATTCCTACGAGCAGTACTTC.

The chain couples TRBV20-1 to TRBJ2-5, with D tentatively TRBD2 (7 bases). Germline assignment: CDR1 DFQATT and CDR2 SNEGSKA (reference sequence). The CDR3 loop spans 18 amino acids. V dropped 1 base and J dropped 2 bases, with 23 bases sitting between them. The CDR3 DNA sequence: TGCAGTGCTAGAGGGGCGGGACGAGGGGGGGGGTCGCAAGAGACCCAGTACTTC. This gives the protein CSARGAGRGGGSQETQYF.